This T cell receptor beta chain derives from a study of blood T cell repertoires in COVID-19 (dated by TCRdb to the early 2020s). Notes on the research overall: The collaborator samples originated in the United States, Italy and Spain and spanned the acute and convalescent phases of COVID-19. The material from the prospective study consisted of cDNA or gDNA derived from T cells, B-cell-depleted T cells, or PBMCs. Deeply sampled blood TCRbeta repertoires from subjects exposed to, actively infected with, or recovered from COVID-19 were included in the dataset. The repertoires were made available in a free public database intended to serve as a resource for research on the immune response to SARS-CoV-2. The samples were drawn from two sources: the first 160 participants of the ongoing ImmuneRACE study, and 1,000 to 1,500 subjects contributed by 6 global collaborators. A de-identified subject ID, COVID-19 status, age in years and sex were almost always included in the sample metadata. Where HLA class I and class II types were available, the types were taken from metadata supplied by the sample provider, not from assay-based typing.

Counted from cysteine to phenylalanine, this CDR3 has 15 amino acids. Here the CDR3 DNA is all that survives: 45 bases in frame from base 1. Germline trimming amounts to 4 bases on V and 3 bases on J, with 5 as the count of junction bases outside the gene matches. Per the germline V gene, SNHLY is the CDR1 and FYNNEI is the CDR2. Whole blood was collected in K2EDTA tubes by collaborating institutions according to the institutions' own protocols. For TCRbeta analysis, collaborators shipped samples in one of three forms: frozen whole blood, isolated PBMCs, or DNA extracted from either of those sample types. TCRbeta CDR3 regions were amplified from genomic DNA using the immunoSEQ Assay, a bias-controlled multiplex PCR. The paper's data handling went like this. Nucleated cell counts per sample were estimated from amplification of reference gene primers within the assay. To quantify the absolute abundance of each unique TCRbeta CDR3 rearrangement, sequence reads were collapsed and filtered. Productive Simpson clonality was computed per sample as the square root of Simpson's diversity index over productive rearrangements. The table was pulled from immuneACCESS by TCRdb, which kept in-frame rearrangements only. Such tables lose some clones; where checked, under half of the loss comes from unresolved V genes, and the rest has no known cause. That table is the source of V, J and clone size, and D and trimming were worked out from the DNA. This sample comprises just over 150,000 clones, 84% of them detected only once. Over 8% of the sample comes from the top ten.

The full study reports these points: How much clinical and demographic metadata was included differed by source and by participant, and the metadata was provided uncurated.

With regard to this clone: Its binding antigen is unknown. No base qualities exist here, and no much larger clone lies one base off it.

The chain is assembled from TRBV2 and TRBJ2-2; 7 nucleotides in the junction match TRBD2. Input material: peripheral blood. The source of this sequence is a woman aged 45 to 65 with acute or convalescent COVID-19. The nucleotides read TGTGCCAGCAGTGGACTAGCTATCGACACCGGGGAGCTGTTTTTT. Its translation is CASSGLAIDTGELFF. Beyond the CDR3, the reference TRBV2 and TRBJ2-2 genes provide the residues; the full variable domain reads: EPEVTQTPSHQVTQMGQEVILRCVPISNHLYFYWYRQILGQKVEFLVSFYNNEISEKSEIFDDQFSVERPDGSNFTLKIRSTKLEDSAMYFCASSGLAIDTGELFFGEGSRLTVL.